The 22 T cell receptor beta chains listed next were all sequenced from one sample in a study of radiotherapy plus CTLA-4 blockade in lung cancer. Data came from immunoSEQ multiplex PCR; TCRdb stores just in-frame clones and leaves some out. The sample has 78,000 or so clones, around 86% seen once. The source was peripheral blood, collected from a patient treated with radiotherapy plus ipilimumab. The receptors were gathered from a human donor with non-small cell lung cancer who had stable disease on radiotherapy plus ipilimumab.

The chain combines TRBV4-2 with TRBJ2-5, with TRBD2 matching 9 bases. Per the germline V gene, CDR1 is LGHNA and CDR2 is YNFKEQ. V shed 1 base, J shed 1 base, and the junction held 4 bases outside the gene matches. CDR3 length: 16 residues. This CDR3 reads CASSQVAGAIQETQYF. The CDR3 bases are TGTGCCAGCAGCCAAGTAGCGGGGGCTATCCAAGAGACCCAGTACTTC.

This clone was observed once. The DNA of the CDR3 is TGTGCCAGCAGTACCGGGAGTGGCTACACCTTC. This sequence encodes CASSTGSGYTF. V gene TRBV6-1 combines with J gene TRBJ1-2; D gene uncertain. Germline lookup yields CDR1 MNHNS and CDR2 SASEGT. This CDR3 region has 11 residues. V was shortened by 5 bases and J by 7 bases, with 8 bases between the two germline ends.

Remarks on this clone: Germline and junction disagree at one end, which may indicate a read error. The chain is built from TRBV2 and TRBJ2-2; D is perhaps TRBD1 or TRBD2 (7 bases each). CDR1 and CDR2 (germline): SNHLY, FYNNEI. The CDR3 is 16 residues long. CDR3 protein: CASSDRGGPNTEELFF. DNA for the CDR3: TGTGCCAGCAGTGACAGGGGGGGGCCGAACACCGAGGAGCTGTTTTTT.

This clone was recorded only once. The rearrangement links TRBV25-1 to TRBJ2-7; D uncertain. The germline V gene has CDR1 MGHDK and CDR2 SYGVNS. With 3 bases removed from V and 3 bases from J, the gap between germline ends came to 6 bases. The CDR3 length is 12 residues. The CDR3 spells CASSDWGYEQYF. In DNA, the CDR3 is TGTGCCAGCAGTGATTGGGGCTACGAGCAGTACTTC.

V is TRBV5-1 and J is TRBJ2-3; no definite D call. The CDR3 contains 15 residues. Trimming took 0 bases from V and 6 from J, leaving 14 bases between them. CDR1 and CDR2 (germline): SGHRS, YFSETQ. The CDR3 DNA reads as TGCGCCAGCAGCTTGGAGCCGGCCCCGCGGGATACGCAGTATTTT. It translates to CASSLEPAPRDTQYF.

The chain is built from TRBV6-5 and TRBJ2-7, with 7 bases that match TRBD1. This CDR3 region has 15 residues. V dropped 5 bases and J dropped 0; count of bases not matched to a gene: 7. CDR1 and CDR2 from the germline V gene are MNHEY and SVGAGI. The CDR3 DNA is TGTGCCAGCAGTCGTGGACAGGCTAGCTCCTACGAGCAGTACTTC. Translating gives CASSRGQASSYEQYF.

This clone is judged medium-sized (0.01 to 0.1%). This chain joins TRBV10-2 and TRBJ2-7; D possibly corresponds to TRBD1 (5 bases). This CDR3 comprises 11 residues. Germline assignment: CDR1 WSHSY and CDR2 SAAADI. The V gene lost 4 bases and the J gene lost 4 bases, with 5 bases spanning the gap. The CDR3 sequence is CASSAGYEQYF. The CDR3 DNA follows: TGCGCCAGCAGTGCAGGGTACGAGCAGTACTTC.

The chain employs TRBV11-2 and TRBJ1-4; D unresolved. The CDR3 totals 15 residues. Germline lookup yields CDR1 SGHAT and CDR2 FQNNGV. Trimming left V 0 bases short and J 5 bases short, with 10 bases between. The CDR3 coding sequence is TGTGCCAGCAGCTTAGACCGGGGTCGAAATGAAAAACTGTTTTTT. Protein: CASSLDRGRNEKLFF.

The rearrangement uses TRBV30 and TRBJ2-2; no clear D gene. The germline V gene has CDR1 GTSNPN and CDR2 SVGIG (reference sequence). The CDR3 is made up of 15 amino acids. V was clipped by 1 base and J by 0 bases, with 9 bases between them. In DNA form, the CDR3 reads TGTGCCTGGAGTGCGAATAATGCGAACACCGGGGAGCTGTTTTTT. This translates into CAWSANNANTGELFF.

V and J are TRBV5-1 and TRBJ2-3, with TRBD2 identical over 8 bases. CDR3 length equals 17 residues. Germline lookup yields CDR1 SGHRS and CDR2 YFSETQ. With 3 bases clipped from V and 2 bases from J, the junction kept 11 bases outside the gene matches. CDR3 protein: CASSSLLSGTSTDTQYF. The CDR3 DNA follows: TGCGCCAGCAGCTCCCTCCTTAGCGGGACCTCCACAGATACGCAGTATTTT.

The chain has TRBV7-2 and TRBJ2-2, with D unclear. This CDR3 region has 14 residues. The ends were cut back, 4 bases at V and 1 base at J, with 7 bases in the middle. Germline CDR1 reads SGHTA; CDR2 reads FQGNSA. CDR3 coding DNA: TGTGCCAGCAGCTCTAAGAAGAACACCGGGGAGCTGTTTTTT. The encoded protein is CASSSKKNTGELFF.

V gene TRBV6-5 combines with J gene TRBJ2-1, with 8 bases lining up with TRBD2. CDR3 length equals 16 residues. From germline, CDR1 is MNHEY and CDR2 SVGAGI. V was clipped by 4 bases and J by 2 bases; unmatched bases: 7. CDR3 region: CASSSRVAGTYNEQFF. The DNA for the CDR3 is TGTGCCAGCAGTTCCCGGGTAGCGGGAACCTACAATGAGCAGTTCTTC.

In DNA, the CDR3 is TGTGCCAGCAGGGCCGACAGGGGGGATCAGCCCCAGCATTTT. This encodes CASRADRGDQPQHF. V gene TRBV2 combines with J gene TRBJ1-5; TRBD1 matches 9 bases. The CDR3 loop spans 14 amino acids. The junction had 5 bases not matched to a gene; V was cut back by 6 bases and J by 5 bases. Germline assignment: CDR1 SNHLY and CDR2 FYNNEI.

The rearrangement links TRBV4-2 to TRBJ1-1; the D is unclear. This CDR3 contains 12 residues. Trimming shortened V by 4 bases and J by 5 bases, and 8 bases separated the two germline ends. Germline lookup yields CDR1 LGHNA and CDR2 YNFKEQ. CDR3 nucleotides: TGTGCCAGCAGCCCGGGGAGTACTGAAGCTTTCTTT. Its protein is CASSPGSTEAFF.

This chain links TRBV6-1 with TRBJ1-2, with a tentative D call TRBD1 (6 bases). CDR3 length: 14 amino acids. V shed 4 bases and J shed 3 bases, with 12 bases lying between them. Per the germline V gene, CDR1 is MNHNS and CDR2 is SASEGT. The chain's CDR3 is CASSAWRGDYGYTF. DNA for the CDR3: TGTGCCAGCAGTGCTTGGAGGGGGGACTATGGCTACACCTTC.

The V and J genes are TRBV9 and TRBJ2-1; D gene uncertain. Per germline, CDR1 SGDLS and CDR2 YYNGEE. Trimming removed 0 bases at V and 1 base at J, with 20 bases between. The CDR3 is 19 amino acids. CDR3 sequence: CASSVVPSFLADSYNEQFF. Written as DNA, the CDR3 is TGTGCCAGCAGCGTAGTCCCCTCTTTTCTGGCGGATTCCTACAATGAGCAGTTCTTC.

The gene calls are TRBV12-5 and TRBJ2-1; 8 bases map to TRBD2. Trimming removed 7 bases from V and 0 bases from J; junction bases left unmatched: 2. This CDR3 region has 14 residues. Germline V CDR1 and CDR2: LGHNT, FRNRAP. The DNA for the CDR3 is TGTGCTAGTGCCGGGACTAGCTCCTACAATGAGCAGTTCTTC. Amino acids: CASAGTSSYNEQFF.

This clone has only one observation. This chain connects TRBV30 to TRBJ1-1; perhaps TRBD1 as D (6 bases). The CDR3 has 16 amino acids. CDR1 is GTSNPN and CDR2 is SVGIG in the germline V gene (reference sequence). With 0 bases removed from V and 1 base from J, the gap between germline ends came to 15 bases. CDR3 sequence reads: CAWSVKSRGANTEAFF. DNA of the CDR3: TGTGCCTGGAGTGTAAAATCTCGGGGGGCGAACACTGAAGCTTTCTTT.

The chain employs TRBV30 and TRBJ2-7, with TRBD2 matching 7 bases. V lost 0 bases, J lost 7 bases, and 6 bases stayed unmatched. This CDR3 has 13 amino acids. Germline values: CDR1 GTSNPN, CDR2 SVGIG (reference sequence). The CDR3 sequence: CAWSVTGGGEQYF. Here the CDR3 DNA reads TGTGCCTGGAGTGTAACGGGAGGTGGGGAGCAGTACTTC.

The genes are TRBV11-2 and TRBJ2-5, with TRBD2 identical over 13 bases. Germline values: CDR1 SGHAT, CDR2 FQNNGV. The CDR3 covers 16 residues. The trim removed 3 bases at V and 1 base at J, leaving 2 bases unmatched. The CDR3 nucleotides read TGTGCCAGCAGCTTGAGGACTAGCGGGGGCCAAGAGACCCAGTACTTC. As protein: CASSLRTSGGQETQYF.

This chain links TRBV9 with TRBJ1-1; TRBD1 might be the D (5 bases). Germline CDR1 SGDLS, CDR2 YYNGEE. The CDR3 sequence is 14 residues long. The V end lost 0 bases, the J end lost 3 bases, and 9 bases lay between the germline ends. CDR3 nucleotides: TGTGCCAGCAGCGTAGCCGGGGCGGACACTGAAGCTTTCTTT. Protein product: CASSVAGADTEAFF. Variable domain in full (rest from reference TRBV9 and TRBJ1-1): DSGVTQTPKHLITATGQRVTLRCSPRSGDLSVYWYQQSLDQGLQFLIQYYNGEERAKGNILERFSAQQFPDLHSELNLSSLELGDSALYFCASSVAGADTEAFFGQGTRLTVV.

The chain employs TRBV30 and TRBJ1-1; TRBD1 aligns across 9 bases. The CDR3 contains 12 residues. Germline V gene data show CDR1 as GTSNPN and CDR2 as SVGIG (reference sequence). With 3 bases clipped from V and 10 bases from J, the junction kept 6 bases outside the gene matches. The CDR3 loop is CAWRGTGLIAFF. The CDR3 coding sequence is TGTGCCTGGAGGGGGACAGGGTTGATAGCTTTCTTT.